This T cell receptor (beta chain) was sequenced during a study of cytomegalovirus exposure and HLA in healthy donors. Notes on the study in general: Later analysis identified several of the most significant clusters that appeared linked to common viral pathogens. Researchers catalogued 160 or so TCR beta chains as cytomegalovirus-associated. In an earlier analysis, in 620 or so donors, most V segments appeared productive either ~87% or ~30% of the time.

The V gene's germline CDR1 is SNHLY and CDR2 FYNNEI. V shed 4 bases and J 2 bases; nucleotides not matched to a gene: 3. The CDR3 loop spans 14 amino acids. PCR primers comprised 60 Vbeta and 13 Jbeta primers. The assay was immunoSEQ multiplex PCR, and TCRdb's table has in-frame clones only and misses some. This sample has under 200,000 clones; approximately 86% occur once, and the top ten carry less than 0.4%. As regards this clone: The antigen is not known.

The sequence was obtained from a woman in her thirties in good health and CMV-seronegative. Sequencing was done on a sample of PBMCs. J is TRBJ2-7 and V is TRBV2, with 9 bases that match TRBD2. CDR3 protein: CASSALAGPYEQYF. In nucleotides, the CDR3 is TGTGCCAGCAGTGCTCTAGCGGGACCCTACGAGCAGTACTTC.